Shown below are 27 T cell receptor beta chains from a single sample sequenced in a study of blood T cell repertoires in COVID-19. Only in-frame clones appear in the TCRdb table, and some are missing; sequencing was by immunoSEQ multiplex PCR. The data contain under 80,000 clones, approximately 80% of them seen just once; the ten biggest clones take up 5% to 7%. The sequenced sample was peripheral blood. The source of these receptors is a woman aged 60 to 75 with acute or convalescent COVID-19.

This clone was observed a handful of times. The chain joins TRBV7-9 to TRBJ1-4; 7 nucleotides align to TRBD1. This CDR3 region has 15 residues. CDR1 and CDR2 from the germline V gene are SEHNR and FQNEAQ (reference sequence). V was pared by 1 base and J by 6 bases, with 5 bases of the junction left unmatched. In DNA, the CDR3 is TGTGCCAGCAGCTTAGGTGGGCAGGGGGATGAAAAACTGTTTTTT. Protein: CASSLGGQGDEKLFF.

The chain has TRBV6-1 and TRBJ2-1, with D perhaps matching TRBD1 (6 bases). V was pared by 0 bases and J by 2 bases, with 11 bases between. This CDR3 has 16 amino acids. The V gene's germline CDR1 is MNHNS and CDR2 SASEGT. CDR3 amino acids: CASSEAPTGTYNEQFF. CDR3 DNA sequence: TGTGCCAGCAGTGAAGCACCGACAGGAACCTACAATGAGCAGTTCTTC.

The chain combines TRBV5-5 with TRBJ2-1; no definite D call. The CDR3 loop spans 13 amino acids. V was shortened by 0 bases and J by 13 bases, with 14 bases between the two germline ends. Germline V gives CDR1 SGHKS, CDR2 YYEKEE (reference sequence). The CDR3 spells CASSLEPVASQFF. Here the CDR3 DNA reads TGTGCCAGCAGCTTGGAGCCTGTTGCGTCTCAGTTCTTC.

The CDR3: CASSSDSPDTQYF. The CDR3 DNA sequence: TGCGCCAGCAGCTCCGACTCTCCAGATACGCAGTATTTT. This chain uses TRBV5-1 with TRBJ2-3; D not resolved. With 3 bases removed from V and 4 bases from J, the gap between germline ends came to 9 bases. This CDR3 comprises 13 residues. The V gene's germline CDR1 is SGHRS and CDR2 YFSETQ. Complete variable domain (other parts from reference TRBV5-1 and TRBJ2-3): KAGVTQTPRYLIKTRGQQVTLSCSPISGHRSVSWYQQTPGQGLQFLFEYFSETQRNKGNFPGRFSGRQFSNSRSEMNVSTLELGDSALYLCASSSDSPDTQYFGPGTRLTVL.

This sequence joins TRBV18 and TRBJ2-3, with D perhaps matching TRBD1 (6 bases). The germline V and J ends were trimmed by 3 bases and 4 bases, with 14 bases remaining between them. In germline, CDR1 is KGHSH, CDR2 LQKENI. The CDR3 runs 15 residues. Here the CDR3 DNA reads TGTGCCAGCTCACCGCTCCAGGGGATCCCAGATACGCAGTATTTT. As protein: CASSPLQGIPDTQYF.

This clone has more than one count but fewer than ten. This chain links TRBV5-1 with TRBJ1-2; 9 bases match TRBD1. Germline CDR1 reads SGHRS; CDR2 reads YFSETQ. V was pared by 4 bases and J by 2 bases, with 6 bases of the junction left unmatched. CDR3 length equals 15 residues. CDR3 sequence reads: CASSAGGTGNYGYTF. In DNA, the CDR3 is TGCGCCAGCAGCGCCGGGGGGACAGGGAACTATGGCTACACCTTC.

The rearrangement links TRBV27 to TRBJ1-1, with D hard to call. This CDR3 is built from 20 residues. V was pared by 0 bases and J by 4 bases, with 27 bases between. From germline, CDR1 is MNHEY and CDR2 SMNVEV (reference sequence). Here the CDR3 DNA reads TGTGCCAGCAGTTTATCGCCGTCTCCTGCCGGTAGTGCTTTGTTCACTGAAGCTTTCTTT. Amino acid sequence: CASSLSPSPAGSALFTEAFF.

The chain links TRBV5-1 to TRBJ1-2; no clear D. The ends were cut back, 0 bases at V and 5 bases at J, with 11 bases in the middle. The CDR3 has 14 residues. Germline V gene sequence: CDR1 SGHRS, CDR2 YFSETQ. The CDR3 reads CASSLDRSEYGYTF. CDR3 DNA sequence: TGCGCCAGCAGCTTGGACCGTTCTGAGTATGGCTACACCTTC. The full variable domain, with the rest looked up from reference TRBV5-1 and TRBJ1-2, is KAGVTQTPRYLIKTRGQQVTLSCSPISGHRSVSWYQQTPGQGLQFLFEYFSETQRNKGNFPGRFSGRQFSNSRSEMNVSTLELGDSALYLCASSLDRSEYGYTFGSGTRLTVV.

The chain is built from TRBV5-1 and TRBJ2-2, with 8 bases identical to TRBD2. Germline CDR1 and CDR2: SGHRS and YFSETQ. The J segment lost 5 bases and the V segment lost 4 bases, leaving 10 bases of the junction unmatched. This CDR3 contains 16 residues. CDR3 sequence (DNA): TGCGCCAGCAGCCCCACCGGGACTAGGGGGACCGGGGAGCTGTTTTTT. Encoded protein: CASSPTGTRGTGELFF.

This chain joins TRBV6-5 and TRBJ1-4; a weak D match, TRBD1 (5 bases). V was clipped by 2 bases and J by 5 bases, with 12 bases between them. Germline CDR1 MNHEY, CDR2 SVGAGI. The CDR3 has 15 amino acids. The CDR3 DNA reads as TGTGCCAGCAGTTACGGGGGGAGAAGCAATGAAAAACTGTTTTTT. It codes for CASSYGGRSNEKLFF.

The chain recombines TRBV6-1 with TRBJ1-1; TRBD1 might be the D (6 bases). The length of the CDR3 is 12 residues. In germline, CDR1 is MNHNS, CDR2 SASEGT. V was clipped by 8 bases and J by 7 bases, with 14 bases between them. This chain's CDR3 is CASRGGMSEAFF. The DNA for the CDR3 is TGTGCCAGCCGGGGGGGCATGAGTGAAGCTTTCTTT.

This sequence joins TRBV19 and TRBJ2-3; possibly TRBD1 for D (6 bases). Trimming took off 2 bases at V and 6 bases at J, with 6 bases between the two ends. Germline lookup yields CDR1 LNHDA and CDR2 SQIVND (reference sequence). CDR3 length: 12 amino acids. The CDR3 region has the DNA TGTGCCAGTAGTATACAGGGGGATACGCAGTATTTT. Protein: CASSIQGDTQYF.

The CDR3 loop is CASSLSGYRSEAFF. CDR3 sequence (DNA): TGTGCCAGCAGCCTCTCGGGGTATCGATCTGAAGCTTTCTTT. The rearrangement uses TRBV2 and TRBJ1-1; no firm D call. The CDR3 is 14 amino acids. Per the germline V gene, CDR1 is SNHLY and CDR2 is FYNNEI. Trimming cost V 6 bases and J 6 bases, with 17 bases left between them. Supplemented by reference TRBV2 and TRBJ1-1, the full variable domain reads EPEVTQTPSHQVTQMGQEVILRCVPISNHLYFYWYRQILGQKVEFLVSFYNNEISEKSEIFDDQFSVERPDGSNFTLKIRSTKLEDSAMYFCASSLSGYRSEAFFGQGTRLTVV.

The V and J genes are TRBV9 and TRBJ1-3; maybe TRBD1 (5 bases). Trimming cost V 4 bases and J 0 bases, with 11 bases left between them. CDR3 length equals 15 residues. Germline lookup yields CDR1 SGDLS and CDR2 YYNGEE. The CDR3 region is CASSLQASSGNTIYF. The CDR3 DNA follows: TGTGCCAGCAGCCTACAGGCGAGCTCTGGAAACACCATATATTTT. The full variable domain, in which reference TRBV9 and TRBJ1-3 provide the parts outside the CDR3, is DSGVTQTPKHLITATGQRVTLRCSPRSGDLSVYWYQQSLDQGLQFLIQYYNGEERAKGNILERFSAQQFPDLHSELNLSSLELGDSALYFCASSLQASSGNTIYFGEGSWLTVV.

CDR3 coding DNA: TGTGCCAGCAGCCCATCGGGACAGTACTATGGCTACACCTTC. This codes for CASSPSGQYYGYTF. The chain uses TRBV11-2 and TRBJ1-2; 7 bases match TRBD1. CDR1 is SGHAT and CDR2 is FQNNGV in the germline V gene. V lost 5 bases and J lost 3; bases outside the gene matches: 6. CDR3 length: 14 residues.

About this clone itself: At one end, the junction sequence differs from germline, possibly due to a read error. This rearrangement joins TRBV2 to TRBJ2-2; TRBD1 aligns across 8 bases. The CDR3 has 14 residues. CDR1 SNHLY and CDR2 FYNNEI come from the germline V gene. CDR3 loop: CVSAGTGNTGELFF. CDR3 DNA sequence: TGTGTCAGCGCGGGGACAGGGAACACCGGGGAGCTGTTTTTT.

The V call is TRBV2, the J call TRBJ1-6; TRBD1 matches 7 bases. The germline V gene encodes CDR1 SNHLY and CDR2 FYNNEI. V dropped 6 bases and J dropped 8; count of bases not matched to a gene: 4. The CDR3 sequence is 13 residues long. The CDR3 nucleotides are TGTGCCAGCAGGGACAGGCGGGATTCACCCCTCCACTTT. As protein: CASRDRRDSPLHF.

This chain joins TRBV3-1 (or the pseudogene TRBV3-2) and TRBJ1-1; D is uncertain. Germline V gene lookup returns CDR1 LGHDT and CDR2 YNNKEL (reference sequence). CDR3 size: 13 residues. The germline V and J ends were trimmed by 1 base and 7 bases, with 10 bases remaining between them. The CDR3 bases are TGTGCCAGCAGCCAAGTAAGAGGAATTGAAGCTTTCTTT. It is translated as CASSQVRGIEAFF.

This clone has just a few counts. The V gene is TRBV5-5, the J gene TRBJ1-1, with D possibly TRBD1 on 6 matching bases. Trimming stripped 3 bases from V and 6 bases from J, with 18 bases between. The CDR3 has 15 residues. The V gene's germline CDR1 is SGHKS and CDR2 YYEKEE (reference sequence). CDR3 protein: CASSWGTLEGAEAFF. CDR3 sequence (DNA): TGTGCCAGCAGCTGGGGGACCTTAGAGGGGGCTGAAGCTTTCTTT.

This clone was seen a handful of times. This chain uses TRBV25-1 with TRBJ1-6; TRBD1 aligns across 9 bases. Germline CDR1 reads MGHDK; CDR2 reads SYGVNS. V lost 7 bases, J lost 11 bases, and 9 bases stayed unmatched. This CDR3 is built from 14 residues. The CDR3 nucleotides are TGTGCCAGCACAACAGGGGGCTGGGTTGCACCCCTCCACTTT. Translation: CASTTGGWVAPLHF.

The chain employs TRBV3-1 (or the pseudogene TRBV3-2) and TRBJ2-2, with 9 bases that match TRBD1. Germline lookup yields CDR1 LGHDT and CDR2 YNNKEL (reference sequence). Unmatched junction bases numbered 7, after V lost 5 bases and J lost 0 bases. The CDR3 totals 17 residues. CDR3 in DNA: TGTGCCAGCAGCACGGGACAGGGCCCCTCGAACACCGGGGAGCTGTTTTTT. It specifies CASSTGQGPSNTGELFF.

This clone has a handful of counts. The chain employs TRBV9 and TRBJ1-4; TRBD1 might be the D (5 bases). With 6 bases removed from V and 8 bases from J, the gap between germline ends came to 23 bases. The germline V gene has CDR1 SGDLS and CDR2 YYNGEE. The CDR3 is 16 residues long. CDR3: CASTIPRRGVREKLFF. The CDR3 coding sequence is TGTGCCAGCACTATCCCCCGGAGGGGAGTCAGGGAAAAACTGTTTTTT.

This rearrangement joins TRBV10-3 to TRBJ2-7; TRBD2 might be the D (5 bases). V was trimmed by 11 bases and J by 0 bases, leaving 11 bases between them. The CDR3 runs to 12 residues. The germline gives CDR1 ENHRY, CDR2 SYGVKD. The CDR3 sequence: CAGGHFSYEQYF. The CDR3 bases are TGTGCCGGCGGGCATTTCTCCTACGAGCAGTACTTC.

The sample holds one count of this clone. The CDR3 loop is CASSRDRINTEAFF. CDR3 DNA: TGTGCCAGCAGTCGAGACAGGATAAACACTGAAGCTTTCTTT. The chain employs TRBV2 and TRBJ1-1; a possible D gene is TRBD1 (6 bases). Germline V lookup: CDR1 SNHLY, CDR2 FYNNEI. The V end lost 5 bases, the J end lost 2 bases, and 12 bases lay between the germline ends. This CDR3 has 14 residues.

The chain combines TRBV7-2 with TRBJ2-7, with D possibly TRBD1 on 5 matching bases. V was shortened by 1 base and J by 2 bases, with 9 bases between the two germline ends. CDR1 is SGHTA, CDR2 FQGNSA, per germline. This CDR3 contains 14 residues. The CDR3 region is CASSLGRATYEQYF. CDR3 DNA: TGTGCCAGCAGCTTAGGCAGGGCTACCTACGAGCAGTACTTC.

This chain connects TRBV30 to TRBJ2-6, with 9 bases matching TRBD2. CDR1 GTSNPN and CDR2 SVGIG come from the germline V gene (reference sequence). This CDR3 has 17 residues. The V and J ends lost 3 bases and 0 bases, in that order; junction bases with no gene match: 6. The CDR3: CAWSGLAGHSGANVLTF. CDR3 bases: TGTGCCTGGAGCGGTCTAGCGGGGCACTCTGGGGCCAACGTCCTGACTTTC.

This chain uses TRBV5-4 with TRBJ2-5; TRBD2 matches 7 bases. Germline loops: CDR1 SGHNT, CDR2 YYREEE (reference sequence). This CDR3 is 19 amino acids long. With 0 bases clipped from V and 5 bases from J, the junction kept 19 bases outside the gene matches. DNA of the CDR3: TGTGCCAGCAGCTTGGGCCGAGCTGGGGGGAGCGGGGCCCGGGAGACCCAGTACTTC. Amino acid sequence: CASSLGRAGGSGARETQYF.